Listed below are T cell receptor beta chains from one sample, sequenced in a study of blood T cell repertoires in COVID-19. Using immunoSEQ multiplex PCR, the repertoire was profiled, and TCRdb retains in-frame clones only, with some absent. Among roughly 220,000 clones, roughly 76% were seen once, and the ten largest hold around 7.5%. Sequencing input: peripheral blood. The receptors stem from a woman at least 80 years old with COVID-19, enrolled during active disease. CDR3s include the opening cysteine and the closing phenylalanine or tryptophan. A D gene is named only where the DNA matches it firmly. Not all rows give a size; the values are once, few, many and, for expanded clones, a class.

cdr3_aa cdr3_nt j_call d_call clone_size v_call cdr3_length
CASSELRGNTEAFF TGCGCCAGCAGTGAGTTGAGAGGGAACACTGAAGCTTTCTTT TRBJ1-1 NA NA TRBV10-2 14
CASSARAGGPYDTQYF TGTGCCAGCAGCGCGAGGGCGGGGGGGCCGTACGATACGCAGTATTTT TRBJ2-3 TRBD2 once TRBV9 16
CASSPRTGEDTEAFF TGTGCCAGCAGCCCCAGGACAGGGGAAGACACTGAAGCTTTCTTT TRBJ1-1 TRBD1 NA TRBV5-4 15
CASSMGQDRRNTIYF TGTGCCAGTAGTATGGGTCAGGACAGAAGAAACACCATATATTTT TRBJ1-3 NA NA TRBV19 15
CASSFTGDEQYF TGTGCCAGCAGCTTTACAGGGGACGAGCAGTACTTC TRBJ2-7 TRBD1 NA TRBV3-1/TRBV3-2 12
CASSQDRGTEAFF TGTGCCAGCAGCCAAGATCGGGGGACTGAAGCTTTCTTT TRBJ1-1 NA NA TRBV14 13
CASREEAGAKNIQYF TGTGCCAGCAGGGAGGAAGCCGGAGCCAAAAACATTCAGTACTTC TRBJ2-4 NA NA TRBV2 15
CASSIPGQGGTGELFF TGTGCCAGCAGCATACCGGGACAGGGTGGAACCGGGGAGCTGTTTTTT TRBJ2-2 TRBD1 NA TRBV7-9 16
CAIPPDVGQGMCTGELFF TGCGCCATCCCTCCCGATGTGGGACAGGGTATGTGTACCGGGGAGCTGTTTTTT TRBJ2-2 TRBD1 NA TRBV23-1 18
CASSVDSYGYTF TGTGCCAGCAGCGTAGACTCCTATGGCTACACCTTC TRBJ1-2 NA NA TRBV9 12
CASSPPGRRDTEAFF TGTGCCAGCTCACCACCGGGGCGCCGGGACACTGAAGCTTTCTTT TRBJ1-1 NA NA TRBV18 15
CASSYAGQGLTFF TGTGCCAGCAGTTATGCGGGACAGGGATTGACTTTCTTT TRBJ1-1 TRBD1 few TRBV6-2/TRBV6-3 13
CASSQDPPGAVTDTQYF TGCGCCAGCAGCCAAGATCCCCCGGGAGCAGTTACAGATACGCAGTATTTT TRBJ2-3 NA NA TRBV4-3 17
CSGDDGSDTQYF TGCAGCGGGGACGACGGGTCGGATACGCAGTATTTT TRBJ2-3 NA NA TRBV29-1 12
CASSLGPIWTGYYEQYF TGCGCCAGCAGCTTGGGCCCGATCTGGACAGGTTACTACGAGCAGTACTTC TRBJ2-7 TRBD1 NA TRBV5-1 17
CASSWTGIGYEQYF TGTGCCAGCAGTTGGACAGGGATCGGCTACGAGCAGTACTTC TRBJ2-7 TRBD1 few TRBV6-5 14
CASMNGGERKVGQPQHF TGTGCCAGCATGAACGGGGGAGAAAGGAAAGTGGGACAGCCCCAGCATTTT TRBJ1-5 NA NA TRBV28 17
CASSLYAGGEREQYF TGCGCCAGCAGCTTGTACGCGGGAGGGGAAAGAGAGCAGTACTTC TRBJ2-7 TRBD2 NA TRBV5-1 15
CASSQARGGPLHF TGTGCCAGCAGCCAAGCAAGGGGGGGACCCCTCCACTTT TRBJ1-6 NA NA TRBV14 13
CASSPLQDSNQPQHF TGTGCCAGCTCACCCCTCCAGGATAGCAATCAGCCCCAGCATTTT TRBJ1-5 NA NA TRBV18 15
CASSLEGQGSYEQYF TGTGCCAGCAGCTTAGAGGGACAGGGCTCCTACGAGCAGTACTTC TRBJ2-7 TRBD1 NA TRBV7-2 15
CASSVTGGDTKNIQYF TGTGCCAGCAGCGTGACAGGGGGCGATACCAAAAACATTCAGTACTTC TRBJ2-4 TRBD1 NA TRBV11-3 16
CASSQEEGQGAGKLFF TGCGCCAGCAGCCAAGAGGAGGGACAGGGGGCCGGAAAACTGTTTTTT TRBJ1-4 TRBD1 NA TRBV4-1 16
CASSASPGTGNQPQHF TGTGCCAGCAGTGCCTCCCCCGGGACAGGCAATCAGCCCCAGCATTTT TRBJ1-5 TRBD1 once TRBV2 16
CASSERHRGHGYTF TGTGCCAGCAGTGAACGGCACAGGGGACATGGCTACACCTTC TRBJ1-2 TRBD1 few TRBV25-1 14
CASSPTGGYGYTF TGTGCCAGCTCCCCTACAGGGGGCTATGGCTACACCTTC TRBJ1-2 TRBD1 NA TRBV18 13
CAIFRGGGSRYEQYF TGTGCCATCTTCCGAGGTGGCGGGTCTAGGTACGAGCAGTACTTC TRBJ2-7 NA NA TRBV19 15
CASSGDRGVSGYTF TGTGCCAGCAGTGGGGACAGGGGCGTCTCAGGCTACACCTTC TRBJ1-2 TRBD1 NA TRBV2 14
CASREVGGSGANVLTF TGCGCCAGCAGGGAGGTCGGAGGCTCTGGGGCCAACGTCCTGACTTTC TRBJ2-6 NA NA TRBV5-1 16
CATAWRGTGMSPLHF TGTGCCACCGCCTGGAGGGGGACAGGGATGTCACCCCTCCACTTT TRBJ1-6 TRBD1 NA TRBV28 15
CASSQATGAPYEQYF TGTGCCAGCAGCCAAGCGACAGGAGCCCCGTACGAGCAGTACTTC TRBJ2-7 NA once TRBV3-1/TRBV3-2 15
CASSLRTVYNSPLHF TGTGCCAGCAGCCTCAGGACAGTATATAATTCACCCCTCCACTTT TRBJ1-6 NA NA TRBV6-6 15
CASARYYNEQFF TGTGCTAGTGCCCGTTATTACAATGAGCAGTTCTTC TRBJ2-1 NA NA TRBV12-5 12
CATSAGTGGYNEQFF TGTGCCACCAGTGCTGGGACAGGGGGCTACAATGAGCAGTTCTTC TRBJ2-1 TRBD1 NA TRBV24-1 15
CAWTDRALMNTEAFF TGTGCCTGGACCGACAGAGCCCTAATGAACACTGAAGCTTTCTTT TRBJ1-1 NA NA TRBV30 15
CASRGGGRTEAFF TGTGCCAGCAGAGGCGGGGGGCGGACTGAAGCTTTCTTT TRBJ1-1 NA NA TRBV28 13